The 9 T cell receptor beta chains given below trace back to one sample, sequenced in a study of shared clonotypes between healthy human individuals. Clones were read by immunoSEQ multiplex PCR, and TCRdb kept only the in-frame ones, dropping some. The profile shows hundreds of thousands of clones, approximately 96% of them singletons. CD8 cells classed as naive were CD45RO-negative and positively selected for CCR7, excluding terminally differentiated effector memory CD45RA+ cells. Material: naive CD8+ T cells sorted from blood. The receptors were gathered from a woman under 40 in good health.

The rearrangement links TRBV14 to TRBJ2-5; the D is unclear. CDR3 length equals 12 residues. Germline-derived CDR1 and CDR2 are SGHDN and FVKESK. With 4 bases removed from V and 5 bases from J, the gap between germline ends came to 8 bases. CDR3 in DNA: TGTGCCAGCAGCCGTGTAGGCGAGACCCAGTACTTC. It is translated as CASSRVGETQYF.

V usage is TRBV27 and J usage is TRBJ2-7; 7 bases fit TRBD1. The J segment lost 0 bases and the V segment lost 2 bases, leaving 10 bases of the junction unmatched. The germline V gene has CDR1 MNHEY and CDR2 SMNVEV (reference sequence). The CDR3 is made up of 17 amino acids. The CDR3 sequence: CASSLTRQGPISYEQYF. DNA of the CDR3: TGTGCCAGCAGTTTAACCAGACAGGGCCCGATCTCCTACGAGCAGTACTTC.

The chain carries TRBV27 and TRBJ2-1; D is unresolved. The V gene's germline CDR1 is MNHEY and CDR2 SMNVEV (reference sequence). V shed 5 bases and J shed 9 bases, with 23 bases lying between them. This CDR3 is built from 16 residues. The CDR3 sequence is CASSLRFTLLSGEQFF. In DNA form, the CDR3 reads TGTGCCAGCAGTCTCAGATTCACATTACTGTCTGGTGAGCAGTTCTTC.

The rearrangement uses TRBV9 and TRBJ1-3; D gene uncertain. Germline values: CDR1 SGDLS, CDR2 YYNGEE. CDR3 size: 15 residues. V was shortened by 4 bases and J by 2 bases, with 13 bases between the two germline ends. The CDR3 spells CASSPRRSAGNTIYF. CDR3 DNA sequence: TGTGCCAGCAGCCCTAGACGCAGTGCTGGAAACACCATATATTTT.

Comment on this clone: Within the sample, other DNA sequences also encode this same CDR3. The chain couples TRBV15 to TRBJ2-7; D is uncertain. CDR3 length equals 12 residues. Trimming stripped 0 bases from V and 4 bases from J, with 4 bases between. Germline-derived CDR1 and CDR2 are LNHNV and YYDKDF (reference sequence). The CDR3 nucleotides are TGTGCCACCAGCAGAGATAGTTACGAGCAGTACTTC. As protein: CATSRDSYEQYF.

This clone was counted once. The chain recombines TRBV6-5 with TRBJ1-6; D is unclear. Per the germline V gene, CDR1 is MNHEY and CDR2 is SVGAGI. Trimming shortened V by 2 bases and J by 0 bases, and 5 bases separated the two germline ends. The CDR3 is 15 residues long. The CDR3 loop is CASSYGSSYNSPLHF. CDR3 nucleotides: TGTGCCAGCAGTTACGGCAGCTCCTATAATTCACCCCTCCACTTT.

V usage is TRBV7-9 and J usage is TRBJ2-7, with 9 bases fitting TRBD1. The V gene's germline CDR1 is SEHNR and CDR2 FQNEAQ (reference sequence). V gave up 5 bases and J gave up 1 base; unmatched junction bases: 9. The CDR3 length is 16 residues. The CDR3 bases are TGTGCCAGCAGCCGTACAGGGGGCAAAGGGTCCTACGAGCAGTACTTC. As protein: CASSRTGGKGSYEQYF.

This chain connects TRBV7-8 to TRBJ2-5, with D maybe TRBD1 (6 bases). With the DNA end fitting TRBJ2-7 better, the J assignment may be wrong. This CDR3 comprises 15 residues. Germline-derived CDR1 and CDR2 are SGHVS and FQNEAQ. CDR3 DNA sequence: TGTGCCAGCAGCTTAGAAGTTGCAGGGGCCTACGAGCAGTACTTC. As protein: CASSLEVAGAYEQYF.

Turning to this clone: This CDR3 is also generated by other DNA sequences in the sample. The chain has TRBV11-2 and TRBJ2-5; D is tentatively TRBD1 or TRBD2 (6 bases each). Germline CDR1 is SGHAT and CDR2 is FQNNGV. This CDR3 comprises 13 residues. Trimming pared 3 bases from V and 4 bases from J, leaving 9 bases between. The CDR3 loop is CASSFGGRETQYF. Here the CDR3 DNA reads TGTGCCAGCAGCTTTGGGGGGCGAGAGACCCAGTACTTC.